The 27 T cell receptor beta chains given below trace back to one sample, sequenced in a study of identical twins. TCRdb passed the 5' RACE reads through MiXCR, listing each CDR3 protein once. The sample lists roughly 1.6 million distinct CDR3 sequences; around a third were seen once. Sequencing was done on a sample of cord blood. All receptors come from a newborn girl in good health.

This clonotype was found many times. V is TRBV27 and J is TRBJ2-7; maybe TRBD1 (5 bases). V was pared by 3 bases and J by 0 bases, with 12 bases between. Germline-derived CDR1 and CDR2 are MNHEY and SMNVEV (reference sequence). The CDR3 runs 15 residues. CDR3 in amino acids: CASSLGTGLSYEQYF. The CDR3 DNA sequence: TGTGCCAGCAGTTTGGGCACAGGCCTCTCCTACGAGCAGTACTTC.

This clonotype showed up just a few times. Here the CDR3 reads CATSDTGGSQPQHF. Written as DNA, the CDR3 is TGTGCCACCAGTGATACAGGGGGCAGTCAGCCCCAGCATTTT. The genes are TRBV24-1 and TRBJ1-5; 9 bases line up with TRBD1. CDR1 and CDR2 from the germline V gene are KGHDR and SFDVKD. V was clipped by 3 bases and J by 6 bases; unmatched bases: 2. CDR3 size: 14 residues.

This clonotype showed up just a few times. The chain links TRBV27 to TRBJ1-1; a weak D match, TRBD1 (5 bases). The V end was cut by 2 bases, the J end by 0 bases, with 13 bases between. CDR1 is MNHEY, CDR2 SMNVEV, per germline (reference sequence). The CDR3 is 16 residues long. The CDR3 here is CASSLNGQGVNTEAFF. The DNA of the CDR3 is TGTGCCAGCAGTTTAAATGGGCAGGGCGTGAACACTGAAGCTTTCTTT.

This clonotype was seen ten or more times. The chain employs TRBV11-2 and TRBJ2-5; 12 positions match TRBD2. Per the germline V gene, CDR1 is SGHAT and CDR2 is FQNNGV. This CDR3 has 15 amino acids. Trimming took 4 bases from V and 6 from J; bases not matched to a gene: 6. Here the CDR3 reads CASSSTSGRRQTQYF. In DNA form, the CDR3 reads TGTGCCAGCAGCTCGACTAGCGGGAGACGTCAGACCCAGTACTTC.

J is TRBJ2-5 and V is TRBV27, with a weak D call TRBD1 (6 bases). Germline-derived CDR1 and CDR2 are MNHEY and SMNVEV (reference sequence). The CDR3 is made up of 16 amino acids. V lost 1 base and J 11 bases, leaving 23 bases between the germline ends. The CDR3 sequence is CASSLWKGGSKQGQYF. The DNA for the CDR3 is TGTGCCAGCAGTTTATGGAAAGGGGGTAGCAAGCAAGGGCAGTACTTC.

V gene TRBV2 combines with J gene TRBJ2-2; no definite D call. Trimming removed 7 bases from V and 2 bases from J, with 14 bases in between. The CDR3 totals 15 residues. Germline lookup yields CDR1 SNHLY and CDR2 FYNNEI. The CDR3 DNA reads as TGTGCCAGCACCCGTCGGGCCCTCAACACCGGGGAGCTGTTTTTT. Translating it yields CASTRRALNTGELFF.

This clonotype has only one observation. The genes are TRBV28 and TRBJ2-3, with D perhaps being TRBD1 or TRBD2 (5 bases each). The germline gives CDR1 MDHEN, CDR2 SYDVKM. There are 17 residues in the CDR3. V was clipped by 5 bases and J by 3 bases, with 21 bases between them. CDR3 protein: CASSDPRGAGGTDTQYF. The CDR3 bases are TGTGCCAGCAGTGATCCTAGGGGTGCGGGCGGTACAGATACGCAGTATTTT.

This clonotype was seen more than once but under ten times. The genes are TRBV20-1 and TRBJ2-1, with D tentatively TRBD2 (6 bases). Trimming took off 1 base at V and 1 base at J, with 11 bases between the two ends. Germline CDR1 and CDR2: DFQATT and SNEGSKA (reference sequence). There are 15 residues in the CDR3. The CDR3 reads CSARGLALSYNEQFF. CDR3 nucleotide sequence: TGCAGTGCTAGAGGGCTAGCGCTTTCCTACAATGAGCAGTTCTTC.

CDR3 sequence: CAIRPGQGNFEQYF. The CDR3 coding sequence is TGTGCCATCAGGCCGGGACAGGGGAACTTCGAGCAGTACTTC. The chain links TRBV10-3 to TRBJ2-7, with 10 nucleotides matching TRBD1. This CDR3 is built from 14 residues. After removal of 6 bases from V and 6 bases from J, the junction contained 8 bases not matched to a gene. Germline V gene sequence: CDR1 ENHRY, CDR2 SYGVKD.

This clonotype was picked up a small number of times. This chain links TRBV13 with TRBJ2-3; 8 bases match TRBD2. This CDR3 comprises 17 residues. J was trimmed by 1 base and V by 5 bases; bases with no gene match: 11. The germline gives CDR1 PRHDT, CDR2 FYEKMQ (reference sequence). The CDR3 nucleotides are TGTGCCAGCAGCCCGATAGCGGGGAGAGCTCGCACAGATACGCAGTATTTT. Amino acids: CASSPIAGRARTDTQYF.

V gene TRBV12-3 or TRBV12-4 combines with J gene TRBJ2-2, with 8 bases that match TRBD2. The V gene end was trimmed by 8 bases and the J gene end by 0 bases; junction bases not matched to a gene: 8. The CDR3 consists of 16 residues. The CDR3 spells CASRRGGIANTGELFF. The CDR3 DNA reads as TGTGCCAGCCGTCGGGGGGGAATCGCGAACACCGGGGAGCTGTTTTTT.

The rearrangement links TRBV3-1 to TRBJ1-4; D is uncertain. The CDR3 covers 15 residues. Germline V gene lookup returns CDR1 LGHDT and CDR2 YNNKEL (reference sequence). The V gene lost 0 bases and the J gene lost 6 bases, with 11 bases spanning the gap. The CDR3 bases are TGTGCCAGCAGCCAAGAACGGGGTTGGGATGAAAAACTGTTTTTT. Encoded protein: CASSQERGWDEKLFF.

This clonotype came up once. One end of the junction does not line up with germline, which may come from a read error. The chain joins TRBV5-1 to TRBJ2-3; D gene unclear. The CDR3 runs 13 residues. The germline gives CDR1 SGHRS, CDR2 YFSETQ. CDR3 nucleotides: TGCGCCAGCAGCTTGGGCAACACAGATGCGCAGTATTTT. Translation: CASSLGNTDAQYF.

A word on this clonotype: A much larger clone differs from this one at a single base, so this may be a read error. The chain recombines TRBV28 with TRBJ1-4; 10 nucleotides match TRBD1. V gave up 4 bases and J gave up 0 bases; unmatched junction bases: 2. Germline CDR1 MDHEN, CDR2 SYDVKM. The CDR3 is 16 residues long. The CDR3, as DNA: TGTGCCAGCAGTTCCGGGACAGGGGCAACTAATGAAAAACTGTTTTTT. It yields the protein CASSSGTGATNEKLFF.

This clonotype was detected ten times or more. The gene calls are TRBV29-1 and TRBJ2-7; 7 positions agree with TRBD2. J was trimmed by 6 bases and V by 4 bases; bases with no gene match: 6. The CDR3 extends over 12 amino acids. Germline CDR1 is SQVTM and CDR2 is ANQGSEA. The chain's CDR3 is CSVASWGGEQYF. CDR3 DNA: TGCAGCGTTGCAAGTTGGGGGGGCGAGCAGTACTTC.

The chain carries TRBV10-3 and TRBJ1-4; weak D call: TRBD1 (6 bases). Trimming removed 2 bases from V and 4 bases from J, with 14 bases in between. Germline V gives CDR1 ENHRY, CDR2 SYGVKD. CDR3 length: 16 residues. CDR3 in DNA: TGTGCCATCAGTGAGGGTATCGGACAGTTTAATGAAAAACTGTTTTTT. Protein sequence: CAISEGIGQFNEKLFF.

The chain has TRBV5-1 and TRBJ2-3; 7 bases are shared with TRBD1. The germline V gene encodes CDR1 SGHRS and CDR2 YFSETQ. V trimming: 3 bases; J trimming: 6 bases; junction bases outside the gene matches: 7. There are 14 residues in the CDR3. The CDR3 DNA reads TGCGCCAGCAGCTGGACAGGCCACATGGATACGCAGTATTTT. It codes for CASSWTGHMDTQYF. Full variable domain (rest looked up from reference TRBV5-1 and TRBJ2-3): KAGVTQTPRYLIKTRGQQVTLSCSPISGHRSVSWYQQTPGQGLQFLFEYFSETQRNKGNFPGRFSGRQFSNSRSEMNVSTLELGDSALYLCASSWTGHMDTQYFGPGTRLTVL.

This clonotype was recorded many times. This rearrangement joins TRBV12-3 or TRBV12-4 to TRBJ2-7; D is possibly TRBD1 (6 bases). CDR3 length equals 16 residues. V lost 6 bases and J 0 bases, leaving 18 bases between the germline ends. CDR3 DNA sequence: TGTGCCAGCAGGTTCTCCCTTGGGGGCCGCTCCTACGAGCAGTACTTC. Its protein product is CASRFSLGGRSYEQYF.

This clonotype was counted between two and nine times. The genes are TRBV28 and TRBJ2-7; the D call may be TRBD1 or TRBD2 (5 bases each). The V and J ends lost 1 base and 2 bases respectively, with 15 bases between them. CDR1 MDHEN and CDR2 SYDVKM come from the germline V gene. This CDR3 is built from 16 residues. The CDR3 DNA reads as TGTGCCAGCAGTTTATCCCAGGGTTGGAGGACCTACGAGCAGTACTTC. It translates to CASSLSQGWRTYEQYF.

This sequence joins TRBV20-1 and TRBJ2-5; D perhaps matches TRBD2 (6 bases). The germline V and J ends were trimmed by 2 bases and 1 base, with 14 bases remaining between them. The CDR3 is 15 residues long. Germline V gene data show CDR1 as DFQATT and CDR2 as SNEGSKA (reference sequence). This CDR3 reads CSARRPLAVQETQYF. The DNA of the CDR3 is TGCAGTGCTAGAAGACCACTAGCAGTCCAAGAGACCCAGTACTTC.

The chain links TRBV12-3 or TRBV12-4 to TRBJ2-1; 8 bases line up with TRBD2. The junction had 17 bases not matched to a gene; V was cut back by 7 bases and J by 0 bases. The CDR3 is 19 residues long. The CDR3 sequence: CASMTAGTSPPRSYNEQFF. The CDR3 DNA reads as TGTGCCAGCATGACTGCCGGGACTAGTCCCCCTCGCTCCTACAATGAGCAGTTCTTC.

V is TRBV7-2 and J is TRBJ2-1; TRBD2 is a possible D gene (6 bases). CDR3 length: 17 residues. Germline V gives CDR1 SGHTA, CDR2 FQGNSA. V gave up 2 bases and J gave up 9 bases, with 23 bases separating them. Here the CDR3 reads CASSLSPSGGVYGEQFF. The CDR3 DNA is TGTGCCAGCAGCTTATCCCCATCCGGGGGAGTTTATGGTGAGCAGTTCTTC.

The chain recombines TRBV10-3 with TRBJ1-1, with a possible D match to TRBD1 (5 bases). V lost 4 bases to trimming and J lost 4 bases, with 13 bases between them. This CDR3 comprises 14 residues. From germline, CDR1 is ENHRY and CDR2 SYGVKD. The CDR3 DNA reads TGTGCCATCAGTGTTAAAGGGGAAGTCACTGAAGCTTTCTTT. Translated, it gives CAISVKGEVTEAFF.

Turning to this clonotype: Because the CDR3's place on the DNA is in doubt, the DNA is left out and the CDR3 is given as listed by TCRdb. The V and J genes are TRBV21-1 and TRBJ1-3. TRBV21-1 is a listed pseudogene. Both ends counted, the CDR3 spans 16 residues. This CDR3 is CASIPVDFGSGNTIYF.

This clonotype was detected a few times. The rearrangement links TRBV2 to TRBJ1-1; the D is unclear. Germline lookup yields CDR1 SNHLY and CDR2 FYNNEI. Between the trimmed V and J ends, which lost 6 bases and 3 bases, there was a span of 20 bases. The CDR3 contains 16 residues. CDR3 in amino acids: CASSNGPRDGDTEAFF. The DNA of the CDR3 is TGTGCCAGCAGCAACGGGCCACGGGATGGGGACACTGAAGCTTTCTTT.

The chain is built from TRBV6-2 or TRBV6-3 and TRBJ2-7, with TRBD1 matching over 8 bases. This CDR3 is 16 amino acids long. Germline V gene lookup returns CDR1 MNHEY and CDR2 SVGEGT. After removal of 8 bases from V and 3 bases from J, the junction contained 15 bases not matched to a gene. CDR3 nucleotides: TGTGCCAGCCGAGTTCCCCCTCGGACAGGGAACTACGAGCAGTACTTC. This gives the protein CASRVPPRTGNYEQYF.

This clonotype was counted between two and nine times. The chain is built from TRBV7-9 and TRBJ2-1; 8 positions agree with TRBD2. J was trimmed by 7 bases and V by 5 bases; bases with no gene match: 7. The CDR3 spans 14 residues. Looked up from germline, CDR1 is SEHNR and CDR2 is FQNEAQ (reference sequence). The CDR3 bases are TGTGCCAGCAGCACCCCGGGAGGGGTTAATGAGCAGTTCTTC. Its protein product is CASSTPGGVNEQFF.